This entry lists 9 T cell receptor beta chains sequenced from one sample in a study of T cells in Graves' hyperthyroidism and ophthalmopathy (dated by TCRdb to about 2019). The library relied on multiplex PCR. Instrument used: Illumina HiSeq 2000. TCR beta CDR3 regions were amplified from RNA transcripts. For the first round of RT-PCR on the TCR CDR3, the HTBI primer set was used together with the Qiagen OneStep RT-PCR kit. TCRdb's own reprocessing of the public reads used fastp at Q25 and MiXCR and kept productive beta chains. One record per CDR3 amino acid sequence lists the most common genes and DNA. The sample yields roughly 98,000 distinct CDR3 sequences; roughly 40% were counted once. The ten top clones hold about 10% of the sample. The sequencing sample was made of peripheral blood or thyroid tissue (not recorded which). The source of these receptors is a woman aged 25 to 39 with Graves' hyperthyroidism.

The chain couples TRBV20-1 to TRBJ2-7; no clear D. The CDR3 sequence is 11 residues long. Germline CDR1 is DFQATT and CDR2 is SNEGSKA (reference sequence). Trimming stripped 6 bases from V and 2 bases from J, with 8 bases between. In DNA form, the CDR3 reads TGCAGTGCCGAGTATCCCTACGAGCAGTACTTC. As protein: CSAEYPYEQYF.

This clonotype was counted ten times or more. V usage is TRBV20-1 and J usage is TRBJ1-5; D is possibly TRBD1 (6 bases). The V gene lost 1 base and the J gene lost 6 bases, with 16 bases spanning the gap. Germline lookup yields CDR1 DFQATT and CDR2 SNEGSKA (reference sequence). The CDR3 runs 15 residues. Here the CDR3 reads CSARVGTGPGQPQHF. As DNA, the CDR3 is TGCAGTGCTAGAGTGGGAACAGGGCCGGGTCAGCCCCAGCATTTT.

This clonotype occurred many times. The chain links TRBV5-1 to TRBJ1-6; no reliable D call. The CDR3 loop spans 15 amino acids. The V end was cut by 4 bases, the J end by 11 bases, with 19 bases between. CDR1 SGHRS and CDR2 YFSETQ come from the germline V gene. CDR3 DNA sequence: TGCGCCAGCAGCGGGCGGGAAGGTGGCGTAACACCCCTCCACTTT. The encoded protein is CASSGREGGVTPLHF.

This clonotype appeared a single time. This CDR3 is missing its conserved last phenylalanine or tryptophan, likely due to a read error. The chain is built from TRBV7-9 and TRBJ1-5; 8 nucleotides align to TRBD1. The CDR3 loop spans 13 amino acids. Germline CDR1 and CDR2: SEHNR and FQNEAQ (reference sequence). The V and J ends lost 6 bases and 7 bases, in that order; junction bases with no gene match: 5. The CDR3 bases are TGTGCCAGCAGAGGACAGGGAGACCAGCCCCAGCATTCT. Translation gives CASRGQGDQPQHS.

This clonotype has ten or more counts. The chain has TRBV13 and TRBJ1-2; D call uncertain. Trimming removed 5 bases at V and 8 bases at J, with 18 bases between. Germline assignment: CDR1 PRHDT and CDR2 FYEKMQ (reference sequence). The CDR3 spans 14 residues. CDR3 coding DNA: TGTGCCAGCAGCCCTTGGGTCTTACACCGAGGCTACACCTTC. Translated: CASSPWVLHRGYTF.

This clonotype was recorded only once. The rearrangement joins TRBV4-2 to TRBJ1-3; D is unclear. Germline V lookup: CDR1 LGHNA, CDR2 YNFKEQ. This CDR3 is 16 amino acids long. Trimming removed 0 bases from V and 0 bases from J, with 9 bases in between. The chain's CDR3 is CASSQDWRNSGNTIYF. The CDR3, as DNA: TGTGCCAGCAGCCAAGATTGGCGGAACTCTGGAAACACCATATATTTT.

On this clonotype: A much larger clone lies a single base off, so this may be a read error. The chain recombines TRBV27 with TRBJ1-1; weak D call: TRBD1 (6 bases). V was clipped by 8 bases and J by 7 bases, with 11 bases between them. Germline values: CDR1 MNHEY, CDR2 SMNVEV (reference sequence). The CDR3 contains 11 residues. As DNA, the CDR3 is TGTGCCAGCCTACAGGGAGATGAAGCTTTCTTT. Its translation is CASLQGDEAFF.

In this sample, this clonotype turned up once. This chain links TRBV9 with TRBJ2-3, with 7 bases matching TRBD1. Germline CDR1 SGDLS, CDR2 YYNGEE. CDR3 size: 14 residues. J lost 4 bases, V lost 7 bases, and 9 bases had no gene match. The CDR3 spells CASGRGGDADTQYF. CDR3 DNA: TGTGCCAGCGGTAGAGGGGGCGACGCAGATACGCAGTATTTT.

V gene TRBV12-3 or TRBV12-4 combines with J gene TRBJ1-2, with TRBD1 identical over 8 bases. J was trimmed by 6 bases and V by 4 bases; bases with no gene match: 7. The CDR3 sequence is 14 residues long. In DNA form, the CDR3 reads TGTGCCAGCAGTTCACAGGGGGACGCCGATGGCTACACCTTC. Translated, it gives CASSSQGDADGYTF.